This TCR beta chain was identified during a study of shared clonotypes between healthy human individuals. Study summary: Donors, aged 18 to 49, were a couple of women and a few men. A donor's plate count was three for CD4 naive and three for CD4 memory; CD8 naive had two and CD8 memory one.

Overall study results and limits: Sharing across four donors was highest in naive CD4 (approximately 5%) and lowest in memory CD8 (0.4%).

Terminally differentiated effector memory CD45RA+ cells were excluded from the naive CD8 cells, which were CD45RO-negative and positively selected for CCR7. Measured with immunoSEQ multiplex PCR; TCRdb has only the in-frame clones, and not every one. There are 2 million to 2.5 million clones in the sample; just under 95% occur only once, and approximately 1.2% lies in the top ten. With regard to this clone: Antigen specificity is unknown.

Sequenced input: naive CD8+ T cells sorted from blood. This receptor was obtained from a man younger than 30 in good health.

The CDR3 here is CASSYIGDTQYF. CDR3 DNA: TGTGCCAGCAGCTATATCGGAGATACGCAGTATTTT. The chain links TRBV27 to TRBJ2-3; D ambiguous. Trimming pared 6 bases from V and 5 bases from J, leaving 9 bases between. Germline CDR1 is MNHEY and CDR2 is SMNVEV (reference sequence). This CDR3 region has 12 residues.